One TCR beta chain is described in this entry. Its specificity is unknown. The record originates from a study of shared clonotypes between healthy human individuals. Study context: Per donor, three plates held CD4 naive cells, three held CD4 memory, two held CD8 naive and one held CD8 memory.

General study findings and limits: Despite large depth, sorted-subset datasets appeared incompletely sequenced. The authors sampled blood alone, and tissue repertoires likely differ. Larger estimated richness was generally recorded for naive subsets relative to memory subsets.

V shed 3 bases and J 9 bases; nucleotides not matched to a gene: 7. This CDR3 has 14 residues. Germline V gene sequence: CDR1 MNHEY, CDR2 SMNVEV (reference sequence). Profiling relied on immunoSEQ multiplex PCR, and the TCRdb table lists in-frame clones only, not all of them. The sample lists around 2.1 million clones, about 92% occurring once. Naive CD8 populations comprised CD45RO-negative cells positively selected for CCR7, excluding terminally differentiated effector memory CD45RA+ cells. Sequenced material: naive CD8+ T cells from PBMCs. This chain links TRBV27 with TRBJ2-1, with 8 bases that match TRBD2. The source of this sequence is a man aged 18 to 35 in good health. Some clones in this sample may be carry-over from other donors' samples. The CDR3 spells CASSFLAGGVEQFF. CDR3 DNA: TGTGCCAGCAGTTTCCTGGCGGGAGGCGTTGAGCAGTTCTTC.